Given below is one TCR beta chain in context. The data belong to a study of blood T cell repertoires in COVID-19. The repertoire was sequenced with immunoSEQ multiplex PCR; TCRdb's copy has only in-frame clones and lacks some. The table lists hundreds of thousands of clones, 91% of them singletons, with less than 3.5% in the top ten. There are 14 residues in the CDR3. In germline, CDR1 is SGDLS, CDR2 YYNGEE. Between the trimmed V and J ends, which lost 4 bases and 2 bases, there was a span of 11 bases. The chain links TRBV9 to TRBJ2-3, with TRBD1 as a possible D gene (5 bases). Material for sequencing was peripheral blood. This clonotype was obtained from a woman aged 18-29 years who had recovered from COVID-19. The CDR3 protein is CASSLRQTTDTQYF. The CDR3, as DNA: TGTGCCAGCAGCTTGCGACAGACCACAGATACGCAGTATTTT. Looking up the rest from reference TRBV9 and TRBJ2-3 gives the full variable domain: DSGVTQTPKHLITATGQRVTLRCSPRSGDLSVYWYQQSLDQGLQFLIQYYNGEERAKGNILERFSAQQFPDLHSELNLSSLELGDSALYFCASSLRQTTDTQYFGPGTRLTVL.